The 23 T cell receptor beta chains reported below all come from one sample, sequenced in a study of T cell repertoires in cytomegalovirus infection. Using its own MiXCR run on the reads, TCRdb lists one record per CDR3 protein. Of over 100,000 distinct CDR3 sequences in the sample, 10% were seen once. Their antigen targets remain unknown. Sample: PBMCs, sequenced either directly or after in vitro stimulation (not recorded which). These receptor sequences come from a human donor in good health (CMV status not recorded). Some clones in this sample may be carry-over from other donors' samples.

This clonotype was seen a few times. This chain connects TRBV7-6 to TRBJ2-7; a weak D match, TRBD1 (5 bases). Deletions cut 6 bases from V and 6 bases from J, with 18 bases between. This CDR3 is 14 amino acids long. Germline V lookup: CDR1 SGHVS, CDR2 FNYEAQ. DNA of the CDR3: TGTGCCAGCAGTGTGGGGCCCCTATCCACCGAGCAGTACTTC. Its translation: CASSVGPLSTEQYF.

This clonotype has a count of ten or more. This rearrangement joins TRBV7-2 to TRBJ2-7; 10 bases agree with TRBD1. Germline loops: CDR1 SGHTA, CDR2 FQGNSA. CDR3 size: 15 residues. The junction had 1 base not matched to a gene; V was cut back by 0 bases and J by 2 bases. CDR3 coding DNA: TGTGCCAGCAGCTTAGCGGGACAGGGGACCTACGAGCAGTACTTC. Protein product: CASSLAGQGTYEQYF.

This clonotype was seen ten or more times. The chain links TRBV12-3 or TRBV12-4 to TRBJ1-1, with D unresolved. The V and J ends lost 3 bases and 10 bases respectively, with 12 bases between them. The CDR3 is made up of 12 amino acids. Here the CDR3 reads CASSFRITLAFF. CDR3 nucleotides: TGTGCCAGCAGTTTTCGGATAACATTAGCTTTCTTT.

This clonotype was observed a handful of times. The chain combines TRBV20-1 with TRBJ2-1; TRBD2 matches 9 bases. Per germline, CDR1 DFQATT and CDR2 SNEGSKA (reference sequence). V shed 2 bases, J shed 5 bases, and the junction held 7 bases outside the gene matches. The CDR3 loop spans 15 amino acids. CDR3 sequence reads: CSARPIAGVHNEQFF. The CDR3 coding sequence is TGCAGTGCTAGACCGATAGCGGGAGTCCACAATGAGCAGTTCTTC.

This clonotype has a count of ten or more. CDR3 coding DNA: TGTGCCAGCAGCCTCCCGATCAGAGGGCAGTATTTT. Protein: CASSLPIRGQYF. The chain links TRBV7-2 to TRBJ2-3, with D hard to call. The CDR3 contains 12 residues. The germline gives CDR1 SGHTA, CDR2 FQGNSA. The ends were cut back, 5 bases at V and 11 bases at J, with 14 bases in the middle.

V usage is TRBV7-3 and J usage is TRBJ2-7, with 11 bases lining up with TRBD1. The CDR3 contains 15 residues. J gave up 3 bases and V 3 bases, and 4 bases lay outside the gene matches. Germline V gives CDR1 SGHTA, CDR2 FQGTGA. The CDR3 DNA sequence: TGTGCCAGCAGCTTGATAGGGACAGGGGGCTACGAGCAGTACTTC. Protein: CASSLIGTGGYEQYF.

The chain carries TRBV11-1 and TRBJ2-6, with D possibly TRBD1 on 6 matching bases. Per the germline V gene, CDR1 is SGHAT and CDR2 is FQDESV (reference sequence). V lost 5 bases and J 2 bases, leaving 10 bases between the germline ends. CDR3 size: 15 residues. CDR3 DNA sequence: TGTGCCAGCAGCCCACAGGGTACTGGGGCCAACGTCCTGACTTTC. Encoded protein: CASSPQGTGANVLTF.

There are many counts of this clonotype. The genes are TRBV5-1 and TRBJ2-1; 9 bases map to TRBD1. The CDR3 is 15 amino acids. V lost 0 bases, J lost 7 bases, and 5 bases stayed unmatched. Germline CDR1 is SGHRS and CDR2 is YFSETQ. The CDR3 DNA follows: TGCGCCAGCAGCTTGGTACAGGGGGCGGGGAATGAGCAGTTCTTC. Translating it yields CASSLVQGAGNEQFF.

The rearrangement links TRBV11-1 to TRBJ2-3; 9 nucleotides line up with TRBD2. The CDR3 runs 17 residues. CDR1 is SGHAT and CDR2 is FQDESV in the germline V gene (reference sequence). V lost 2 bases, J lost 2 bases, and 8 bases stayed unmatched. The DNA for the CDR3 is TGTGCCAGCAGCTTAACCCGGCGCGGGAGGGCCACAGATACGCAGTATTTT. Encoded protein: CASSLTRRGRATDTQYF.

This clonotype was found many times. J is TRBJ2-3 and V is TRBV5-6; D might be TRBD1 (5 bases). The CDR3 sequence is 16 residues long. V shed 5 bases and J shed 0 bases, with 16 bases lying between them. From germline, CDR1 is SGHDT and CDR2 YYEEEE. The chain's CDR3 is CASSFGARRSTDTQYF. In DNA, the CDR3 is TGTGCCAGCAGTTTTGGGGCCCGTCGGAGCACAGATACGCAGTATTTT.

This clonotype occurred a few times. The chain employs TRBV19 and TRBJ2-1; 13 bases are shared with TRBD2. The CDR3 consists of 15 residues. Germline V gene sequence: CDR1 LNHDA, CDR2 SQIVND (reference sequence). The V and J ends lost 7 bases and 9 bases, in that order; junction bases with no gene match: 9. The DNA of the CDR3 is TGTGCCAGTAAAAGACTAGCGGGAGGCCTAGGTGAGCAGTTCTTC. This encodes CASKRLAGGLGEQFF.

This clonotype was recorded at least ten times. CDR3 DNA sequence: TGTGCCAGCAGCCCTACGTTGGCGTCACCCTACGAGCAGTACGTC. Encoded protein: CASSPTLASPYEQYV. The chain joins TRBV7-2 to TRBJ2-7, with no clear D. Trimming cost V 5 bases and J 2 bases, with 16 bases left between them. The CDR3 loop spans 15 amino acids. Germline CDR1 reads SGHTA; CDR2 reads FQGNSA.

The chain combines TRBV11-3 with TRBJ2-3, with 7 bases fitting TRBD2. Per the germline V gene, CDR1 is SGHNT and CDR2 is YENEEA. The CDR3 runs 16 residues. With 5 bases clipped from V and 0 bases from J, the junction kept 8 bases outside the gene matches. Written as DNA, the CDR3 is TGTGCCAGCAGCCCGCGGGCTAGCGGTAGCACAGATACGCAGTATTTT. Translated, it gives CASSPRASGSTDTQYF. The full variable domain, with the rest looked up from reference TRBV11-3 and TRBJ2-3, is EAGVVQSPRYKIIEKKQPVAFWCNPISGHNTLYWYLQNLGQGPELLIRYENEEAVDDSQLPKDRFSAERLKGVDSTLKIQPAELGDSAVYLCASSPRASGSTDTQYFGPGTRLTVL.

This clonotype showed up many times. This chain uses TRBV7-2 with TRBJ2-7; the match to TRBD2 covers 16 bases. The CDR3 runs to 20 residues. V lost 4 bases, J lost 0 bases, and 12 bases stayed unmatched. Germline assignment: CDR1 SGHTA and CDR2 FQGNSA. In DNA, the CDR3 is TGTGCCAGCAGCTGGCAGAGGCCGGGACTAGCGGGGGGGAGCTCCTACGAGCAGTACTTC. This translates into CASSWQRPGLAGGSSYEQYF.

The chain couples TRBV23-1 to TRBJ2-5; 13 bases are a match to TRBD2. TRBV23-1 is recorded as an ORF, its role being uncertain. With V trimmed by 8 bases and J by 9 bases, 3 bases remained unmatched. The CDR3 sequence is 12 residues long. The CDR3 protein is CASGTSGIPQYF. CDR3 coding DNA: TGCGCCAGCGGGACTAGCGGGATTCCCCAGTACTTC.

This chain joins TRBV2 and TRBJ2-7; D is unresolved. Per germline, CDR1 SNHLY and CDR2 FYNNEI. There are 12 residues in the CDR3. The germline V and J ends were trimmed by 3 bases and 3 bases, with 6 bases remaining between them. CDR3 nucleotide sequence: TGTGCCAGCAGTGAGGTGAGCTACGAGCAGTACTTC. It specifies CASSEVSYEQYF.

This clonotype was counted ten times or more. V and J are TRBV7-9 and TRBJ1-6; the D gene is possibly TRBD1 (6 bases). The V gene's germline CDR1 is SEHNR and CDR2 FQNEAQ (reference sequence). The CDR3 covers 16 residues. Trimming stripped 4 bases from V and 14 bases from J, with 24 bases between. This CDR3 is CASSSSGTSDLITLHF. The CDR3 coding sequence is TGTGCCAGCAGCTCTTCCGGGACAAGTGACTTGATCACCCTCCACTTT.

The gene calls are TRBV20-1 and TRBJ2-3; TRBD2 matches 13 bases. The ends lost 5 bases at V and 5 bases at J; junction bases unmatched: 4. There are 14 residues in the CDR3. Germline CDR1 DFQATT, CDR2 SNEGSKA (reference sequence). CDR3 coding DNA: TGCAGTGCTGGGACTAGCGGGAAAGGAGATACGCAGTATTTT. This translates into CSAGTSGKGDTQYF.

This clonotype appeared many times. The chain combines TRBV7-9 with TRBJ2-5; 10 bases are a match to TRBD2. The CDR3 length is 16 residues. Germline V gives CDR1 SEHNR, CDR2 FQNEAQ (reference sequence). Trimming took 3 bases from V and 4 from J; bases not matched to a gene: 8. The CDR3 protein is CASSFPSGRARETQYF. In nucleotides, the CDR3 is TGTGCCAGCAGCTTCCCGAGCGGGAGGGCCAGAGAGACCCAGTACTTC. The full variable domain, its missing parts supplied by reference TRBV7-9 and TRBJ2-5, is DTGVSQNPRHKITKRGQNVTFRCDPISEHNRLYWYRQTLGQGPEFLTYFQNEAQLEKSRLLSDRFSAERPKGSFSTLEIQRTEQGDSAMYLCASSFPSGRARETQYFGPGTRLLVL.

This clonotype appeared many times. The chain couples TRBV7-9 to TRBJ1-1, with D uncertain. CDR1 is SEHNR and CDR2 is FQNEAQ in the germline V gene (reference sequence). The CDR3 runs 12 residues. V was cut by 3 bases and J by 1 base, with 3 bases left in between. CDR3 loop: CASSFTNTEAFF. As DNA, the CDR3 is TGTGCCAGCAGCTTCACGAACACTGAAGCTTTCTTT.

At least ten counts were recorded for this clonotype. The chain recombines TRBV7-6 with TRBJ1-1; 7 nucleotides match TRBD1. CDR3 length: 15 amino acids. V trimming: 4 bases; J trimming: 1 base; junction bases outside the gene matches: 6. Germline assignment: CDR1 SGHVS and CDR2 FNYEAQ. Here the CDR3 reads CASSSQGTANTEAFF. In nucleotides, the CDR3 is TGTGCCAGCAGCTCTCAAGGGACAGCGAACACTGAAGCTTTCTTT.

This clonotype was observed at least ten times. The CDR3 DNA is TGTGCCAGCAGTTTGGGGAGACTAGCGGGGCAAGAGACCCAGTACTTC. Protein product: CASSLGRLAGQETQYF. The V and J genes are TRBV6-2 or TRBV6-3 and TRBJ2-5; 11 bases map to TRBD2. The CDR3 totals 16 residues. V dropped 4 bases and J dropped 2; count of bases not matched to a gene: 6. Germline assignment: CDR1 MNHEY and CDR2 SVGEGT.

In its sample, this clonotype was seen many times. V is TRBV7-9 and J is TRBJ2-3; TRBD1 is a possible D gene (6 bases). Per germline, CDR1 SEHNR and CDR2 FQNEAQ (reference sequence). This CDR3 comprises 16 residues. The V end lost 5 bases, the J end lost 5 bases, and 20 bases lay between the germline ends. CDR3 in DNA: TGTGCCAGCAGCCCCAGTCCAGGGGCGGGTGGAGATACGCAGTATTTT. This encodes CASSPSPGAGGDTQYF.